This T cell receptor beta chain was identified in a study of cytotoxic CD8 clonotypes in ibrutinib-treated CLL. At the level of the study: Patients attained some 24 partial and 2 complete responses; at median about 70 months, about 14 remained remitted while around twelve progressed.

This clone has only one observation. Its antigen is as yet unknown. Genomic DNA in an amount of around 1.8 micrograms was extracted from cryopreserved PBMCs and used for the preparation of TCR beta libraries. The assay was immunoSEQ multiplex PCR, and TCRdb's table has in-frame clones only and misses some. The sample has a few hundred thousand clones; about 80% are singletons. CDR1 and CDR2 from the germline V gene are LGHNT and FRNRAP. V lost 5 bases and J lost 6, with 17 bases in between. The CDR3 runs to 15 residues. Findings and limits, study-wide: Sustained-remission and progressing patients' sampling times differed.

Here the sequenced sample was PBMCs, taken before ibrutinib treatment. The source is a human donor with chronic lymphocytic leukemia. The V and J genes are TRBV12-5 and TRBJ2-1, with a tentative D call TRBD2 (5 bases). CDR3: CASGPGPGFSNEQFF. CDR3 sequence (DNA): TGTGCTAGTGGTCCCGGGCCGGGATTCAGCAATGAGCAGTTCTTC.